This T cell receptor beta chain was recovered during a study of yellow fever vaccine responses in identical twins. MiXCR, run by TCRdb on the RT-PCR reads, gives a single entry per CDR3 protein. The sample comprises about 9,000 distinct CDR3 sequences, over 80% of which are singletons, and roughly 2% rests with the top ten. The CDR3 has 15 residues. Looked up from germline, CDR1 is PRHDT and CDR2 is FYEKMQ (reference sequence). Trimming stripped 5 bases from V and 0 bases from J, with 11 bases between. The sample holds one count of this clonotype. This chain connects TRBV13 to TRBJ1-5; tentatively, D is TRBD1 (6 bases). The receptor's source is a woman younger than 35 who received the yellow fever vaccine. The sample consisted of T cells from blood (PBMCs), unsorted or a sorted subset (not recorded which), taken before or after yellow fever vaccination (not recorded which). The CDR3 loop is CASSVDSSSNQPQHF. Here the CDR3 DNA reads TGTGCCAGCAGCGTGGACAGCTCTAGCAATCAGCCCCAGCATTTT.